This T cell receptor (beta chain) was obtained from a study of post-analysis software for immune sequencing data. Study-level information: Included among the disease courses, which were recorded for the cohort, were relapsing-remitting, secondary progressive and progressive-relapsing multiple sclerosis.

Trimming cost V 0 bases and J 4 bases, with 13 bases left between them. The CDR3 has 16 residues. Germline values: CDR1 ENHRY, CDR2 SYGVKD. The authors incorporated unique molecular identifiers into the TCR beta cDNA libraries. Via MiXCR, TCRdb re-called the PCR reads, giving one row per CDR3 protein. This sample has roughly 580,000 distinct CDR3 sequences, with 44% found just once. This clonotype has more than one count but fewer than ten. The antigen is unknown. The study's findings and limits: Controls showed lower frequencies than patients for roughly 5 TRBV segments, and TRBV5-6, TRBV5-1 and TRBV20-1 were among these.

The TCR originated in a girl aged 5-17 years with multiple sclerosis. Material for sequencing was blood. The chain couples TRBV10-3 to TRBJ2-1; D possibly corresponds to TRBD2 (6 bases). CDR3 region: CAISESGEAPYNEQFF. The CDR3 nucleotides read TGTGCCATCAGTGAGTCCGGGGAGGCCCCTTACAATGAGCAGTTCTTC.